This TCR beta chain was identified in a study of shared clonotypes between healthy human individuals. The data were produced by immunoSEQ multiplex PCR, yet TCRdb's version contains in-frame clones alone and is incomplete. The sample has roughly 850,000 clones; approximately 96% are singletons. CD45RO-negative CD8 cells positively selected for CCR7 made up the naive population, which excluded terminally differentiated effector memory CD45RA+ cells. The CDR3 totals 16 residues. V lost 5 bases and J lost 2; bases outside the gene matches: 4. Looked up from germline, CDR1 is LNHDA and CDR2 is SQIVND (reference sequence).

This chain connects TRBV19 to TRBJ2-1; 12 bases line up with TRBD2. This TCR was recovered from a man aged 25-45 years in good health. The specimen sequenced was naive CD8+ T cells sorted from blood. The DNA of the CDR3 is TGTGCCAGTAGTGTCCTAGCGGGAGGGACCTACAATGAGCAGTTCTTC. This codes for CASSVLAGGTYNEQFF. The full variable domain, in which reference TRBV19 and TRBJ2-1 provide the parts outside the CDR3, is DGGITQSPKYLFRKEGQNVTLSCEQNLNHDAMYWYRQDPGQGLRLIYYSQIVNDFQKGDIAEGYSVSREKKESFPLTVTSAQKNPTAFYLCASSVLAGGTYNEQFFGPGTRLTVL.